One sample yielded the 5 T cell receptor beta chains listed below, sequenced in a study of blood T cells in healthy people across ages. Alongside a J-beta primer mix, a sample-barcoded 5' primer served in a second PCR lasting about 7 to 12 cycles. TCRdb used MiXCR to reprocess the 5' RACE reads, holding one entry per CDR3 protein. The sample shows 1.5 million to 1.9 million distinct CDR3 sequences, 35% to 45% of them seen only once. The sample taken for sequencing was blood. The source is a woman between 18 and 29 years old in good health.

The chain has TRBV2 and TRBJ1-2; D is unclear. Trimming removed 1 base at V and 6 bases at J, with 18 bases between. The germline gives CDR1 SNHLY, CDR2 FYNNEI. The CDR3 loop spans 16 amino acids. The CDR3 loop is CASSEGARLSKDGYTF. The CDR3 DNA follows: TGTGCCAGCAGTGAAGGCGCGCGTCTGTCTAAGGATGGCTACACCTTC.

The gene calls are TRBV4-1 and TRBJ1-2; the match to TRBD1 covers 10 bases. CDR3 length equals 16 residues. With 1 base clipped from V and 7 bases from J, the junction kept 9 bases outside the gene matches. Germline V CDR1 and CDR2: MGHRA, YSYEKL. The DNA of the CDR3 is TGCGCCAGCAGCCAAGTGGACAGGGGGGGTTATTTTGGCTACACCTTC. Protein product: CASSQVDRGGYFGYTF.

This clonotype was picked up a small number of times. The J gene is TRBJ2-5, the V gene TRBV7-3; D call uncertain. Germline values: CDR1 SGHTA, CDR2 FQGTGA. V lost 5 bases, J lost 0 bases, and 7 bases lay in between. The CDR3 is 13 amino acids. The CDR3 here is CASSIAYQETQYF. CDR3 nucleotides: TGTGCCAGCAGCATCGCGTACCAAGAGACCCAGTACTTC.

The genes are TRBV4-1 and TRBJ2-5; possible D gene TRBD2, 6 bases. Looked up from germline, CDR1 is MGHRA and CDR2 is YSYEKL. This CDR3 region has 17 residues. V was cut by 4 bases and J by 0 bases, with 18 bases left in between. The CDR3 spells CASSRGRRRDYQETQYF. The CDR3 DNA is TGCGCCAGCAGCCGAGGAAGACGGAGGGACTACCAAGAGACCCAGTACTTC.

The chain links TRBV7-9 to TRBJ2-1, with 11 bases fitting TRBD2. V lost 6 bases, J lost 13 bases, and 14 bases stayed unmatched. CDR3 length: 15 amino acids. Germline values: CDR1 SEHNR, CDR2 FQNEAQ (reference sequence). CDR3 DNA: TGTGCCAGCAGTACGACTAGCGGGACGGGGGAGACCCAGTTCTTC. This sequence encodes CASSTTSGTGETQFF.